This T cell receptor beta chain emerged from a study of blood T cells in healthy people across ages. The draw of peripheral blood yielded ten milliliters from each donor. Then a second PCR, running roughly 6 to 12 cycles, was carried out with a sample-barcoded 5' primer and a J-beta primer mix. The template-switch adaptor was a 5' adaptor with 12 random nucleotides. It tagged each cDNA molecule. From the 5' RACE reads, TCRdb called clonotypes with MiXCR, one entry per CDR3 protein. Among 1.5 million to 2 million distinct CDR3 sequences, 28% were seen once, and the ten largest hold about 8%. About this clonotype: What it binds is not known.

Broader study findings: Higher diversity and more naive CD4+ cells were features of long-lived donors, compared to aged donors.

The source material was blood. The TCR was taken from a woman in her thirties in good health.

The DNA of the CDR3 is TGTGCCAGCAGCCGTACGACCCTGGGCTCTGAAGCTTTCTTT. This translates into CASSRTTLGSEAFF. The chain employs TRBV5-5 and TRBJ1-1, with D unclear. V was trimmed by 4 bases and J by 6 bases, leaving 16 bases between them. CDR1 and CDR2 (germline): SGHKS, YYEKEE (reference sequence). The CDR3 covers 14 residues.